Shown below are 5 T cell receptor beta chains from a single sample sequenced in a study of CD8+CD57+ T cells in acquired aplastic anemia. Using genomic DNA as the template, TCR beta VDJ and CDR3 profiling was carried out. Via MiXCR, TCRdb re-called the reads, giving one row per CDR3 protein. The table shows some 200,000 distinct CDR3 sequences, with approximately 57% occurring only once. Specimen: sorted CD4+, CD8+, or CD8+CD57+ T cells (not recorded which) from PBMCs. The receptors come from a human donor in good health.

This clonotype occurred once. V gene TRBV19 combines with J gene TRBJ2-1, with D tentatively TRBD1 or TRBD2 (5 bases each). This CDR3 is 14 amino acids long. Germline V gene lookup returns CDR1 LNHDA and CDR2 SQIVND (reference sequence). V was pared by 10 bases and J by 3 bases, with 16 bases between. CDR3 DNA: TGTGCCACAACACGGGGCGGGTTCTACAATGAGCAGTTCTTC. Translating it yields CATTRGGFYNEQFF.

Remarks on this clonotype: Given a much more abundant clone one base away, this may be a read error. The V and J genes are TRBV6-1 and TRBJ2-7; TRBD2 is a possible D gene (5 bases). The CDR3 has 16 amino acids. Trimming shortened V by 2 bases and J by 7 bases, and 21 bases separated the two germline ends. Germline CDR1 reads MNHNS; CDR2 reads SASEGT. The CDR3 bases are TGTGCCAGCAGTGAAAACTGGGAGTTCCCCTACAATGAGCAGTACTTC. Translation: CASSENWEFPYNEQYF.

This clonotype was counted a single time. The chain couples TRBV7-8 to TRBJ2-3; D not certain. Germline lookup yields CDR1 SGHVS and CDR2 FQNEAQ. The ends were cut back, 9 bases at V and 2 bases at J, with 18 bases in the middle. The CDR3 is 15 amino acids. DNA for the CDR3: TGTGCCAGTCGGAGCTTGGCACAGTCCACAGATACGCAGTATTTT. Protein: CASRSLAQSTDTQYF.

This clonotype was observed at least ten times. This sequence joins TRBV7-6 and TRBJ2-1; D remains ambiguous. V shed 0 bases and J shed 10 bases, with 7 bases lying between them. Per germline, CDR1 SGHVS and CDR2 FNYEAQ. The CDR3 totals 12 residues. CDR3 amino acids: CASSLAGAEQFF. The CDR3 coding sequence is TGTGCCAGCAGCTTAGCCGGAGCAGAGCAGTTCTTC. The full variable domain, with the rest looked up from reference TRBV7-6 and TRBJ2-1, is GAGVSQSPRYKVTKRGQDVALRCDPISGHVSLYWYRQALGQGPEFLTYFNYEAQQDKSGLPNDRFSAERPEGSISTLTIQRTEQRDSAMYRCASSLAGAEQFFGPGTRLTVL.

This clonotype was seen only a few times. The gene calls are TRBV7-2 and TRBJ1-1; weak D call: TRBD1 (5 bases). The CDR3 extends over 13 amino acids. Germline V lookup: CDR1 SGHTA, CDR2 FQGNSA. V lost 7 bases and J lost 8, with 17 bases in between. The CDR3 DNA reads as TGTGCCAGCACATCAGGGAGGAGGACCGAAGCTTTCTTT. This codes for CASTSGRRTEAFF.